This T cell receptor (beta chain) was captured by sequencing in a study of type 1 regulatory T cells. TCRdb re-derived calls from the reads in MiXCR, one entry per CDR3 protein. The table shows around 62,000 distinct CDR3 sequences, with around 68% occurring only once. In the case of this clonotype: What it binds is not known.

Germline V gene lookup returns CDR1 SGDLS and CDR2 YYNGEE. The CDR3 is made up of 15 amino acids. V was pared by 3 bases and J by 9 bases, with 7 bases of the junction left unmatched. This TCR came from a human donor in good health. V usage is TRBV9 and J usage is TRBJ2-1; 12 bases line up with TRBD1. Sequenced input: cultured T cells, either the whole culture or a sorted T cell fraction (not recorded which). The subset: Tr1-enriched cell product generated in vitro against host alloantigens. CDR3 sequence (DNA): TGTGCCAGCAGCGACCGGGACAGGGGGCGGGGTGAGCAGTTCTTC. This gives the protein CASSDRDRGRGEQFF. Filled out from reference TRBV9 and TRBJ2-1, the complete variable domain reads DSGVTQTPKHLITATGQRVTLRCSPRSGDLSVYWYQQSLDQGLQFLIQYYNGEERAKGNILERFSAQQFPDLHSELNLSSLELGDSALYFCASSDRDRGRGEQFFGPGTRLTVL.